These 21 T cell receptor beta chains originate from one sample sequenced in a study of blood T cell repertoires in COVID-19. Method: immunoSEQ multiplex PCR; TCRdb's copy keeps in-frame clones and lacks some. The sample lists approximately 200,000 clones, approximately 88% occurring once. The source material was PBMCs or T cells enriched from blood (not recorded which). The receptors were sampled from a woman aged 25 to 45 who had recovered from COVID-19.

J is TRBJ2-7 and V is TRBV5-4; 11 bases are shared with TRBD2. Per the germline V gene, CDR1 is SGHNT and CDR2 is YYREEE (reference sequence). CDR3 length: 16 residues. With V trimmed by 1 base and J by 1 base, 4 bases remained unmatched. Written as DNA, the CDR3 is TGTGCCAGCAGCTTGAAGACTAGCGGGGCGTCCTACGAGCAGTACTTC. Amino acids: CASSLKTSGASYEQYF.

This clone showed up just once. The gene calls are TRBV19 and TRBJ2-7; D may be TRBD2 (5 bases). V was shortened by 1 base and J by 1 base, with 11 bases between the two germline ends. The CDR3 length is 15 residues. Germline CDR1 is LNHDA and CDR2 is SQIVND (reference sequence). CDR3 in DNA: TGTGCCAGTAGTATAGCCGGACTCAGTTCCTACGAGCAGTACTTC. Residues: CASSIAGLSSYEQYF. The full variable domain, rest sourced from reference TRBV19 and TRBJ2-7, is DGGITQSPKYLFRKEGQNVTLSCEQNLNHDAMYWYRQDPGQGLRLIYYSQIVNDFQKGDIAEGYSVSREKKESFPLTVTSAQKNPTAFYLCASSIAGLSSYEQYFGPGTRLTVT.

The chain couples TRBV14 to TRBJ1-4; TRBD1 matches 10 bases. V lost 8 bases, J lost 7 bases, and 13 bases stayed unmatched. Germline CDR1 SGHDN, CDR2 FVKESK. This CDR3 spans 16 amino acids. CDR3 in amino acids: CASSPNVWTGGEKLFF. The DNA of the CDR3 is TGTGCCAGCTCCCCTAACGTGTGGACAGGGGGTGAAAAACTGTTTTTT. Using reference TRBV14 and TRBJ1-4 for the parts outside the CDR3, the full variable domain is EAGVTQFPSHSVIEKGQTVTLRCDPISGHDNLYWYRRVMGKEIKFLLHFVKESKQDESGMPNNRFLAERTGGTYSTLKVQPAELEDSGVYFCASSPNVWTGGEKLFFGSGTQLSVL.

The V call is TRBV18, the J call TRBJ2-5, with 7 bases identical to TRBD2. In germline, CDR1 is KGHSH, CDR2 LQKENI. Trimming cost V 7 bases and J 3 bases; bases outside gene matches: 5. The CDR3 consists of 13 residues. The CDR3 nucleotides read TGTGCCAGCTTTGTTCGGGGGGAAGAGACCCAGTACTTC. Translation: CASFVRGEETQYF.

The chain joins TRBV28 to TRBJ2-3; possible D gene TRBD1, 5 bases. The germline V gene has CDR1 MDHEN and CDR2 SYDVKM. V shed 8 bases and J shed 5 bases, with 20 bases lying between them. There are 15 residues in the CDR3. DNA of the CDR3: TGTGCCAGCTGGGGTTGGGTGGGGCGCAGAGATACGCAGTATTTT. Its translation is CASWGWVGRRDTQYF.

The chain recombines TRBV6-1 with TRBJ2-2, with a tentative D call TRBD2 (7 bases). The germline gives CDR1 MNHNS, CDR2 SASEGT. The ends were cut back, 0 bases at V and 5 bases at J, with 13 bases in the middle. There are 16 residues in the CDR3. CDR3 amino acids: CASSEAWRGGTGELFF. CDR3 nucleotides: TGTGCCAGCAGTGAAGCTTGGAGGGGGGGGACCGGGGAGCTGTTTTTT.

CDR3 nucleotide sequence: TGTGCCAGCAGCCGTTCCCCTCCAGGTGCAACTAATGAAAAACTGTTTTTT. Translation: CASSRSPPGATNEKLFF. The V and J genes are TRBV7-6 and TRBJ1-4, with D hard to call. Trimming cost V 5 bases and J 0 bases, with 16 bases left between them. CDR3 length: 17 residues. From germline, CDR1 is SGHVS and CDR2 FNYEAQ.

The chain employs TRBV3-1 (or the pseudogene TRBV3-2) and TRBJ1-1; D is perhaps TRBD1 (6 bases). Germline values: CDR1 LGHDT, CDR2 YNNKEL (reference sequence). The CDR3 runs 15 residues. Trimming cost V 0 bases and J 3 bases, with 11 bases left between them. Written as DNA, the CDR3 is TGTGCCAGCAGCCAAGAGAACTGGGGGCACACTGAAGCTTTCTTT. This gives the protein CASSQENWGHTEAFF.

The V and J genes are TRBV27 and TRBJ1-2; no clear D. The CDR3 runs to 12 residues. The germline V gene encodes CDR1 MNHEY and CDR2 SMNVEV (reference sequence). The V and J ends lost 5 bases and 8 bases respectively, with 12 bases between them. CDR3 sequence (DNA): TGTGCCAGCAGTCCGGACTTCTTGGGCTACACCTTC. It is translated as CASSPDFLGYTF.

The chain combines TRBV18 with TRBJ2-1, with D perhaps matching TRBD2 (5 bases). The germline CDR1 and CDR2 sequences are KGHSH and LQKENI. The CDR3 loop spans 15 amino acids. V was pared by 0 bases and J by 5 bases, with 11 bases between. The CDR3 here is CASSPPRAGNNEQFF. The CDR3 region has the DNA TGTGCCAGCTCACCACCGCGTGCGGGTAACAATGAGCAGTTCTTC.

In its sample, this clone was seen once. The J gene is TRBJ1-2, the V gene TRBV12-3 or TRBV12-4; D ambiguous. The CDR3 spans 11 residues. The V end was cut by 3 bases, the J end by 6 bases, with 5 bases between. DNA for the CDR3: TGTGCCAGCAGTTTTTATAATGGCTACACCTTC. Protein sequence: CASSFYNGYTF.

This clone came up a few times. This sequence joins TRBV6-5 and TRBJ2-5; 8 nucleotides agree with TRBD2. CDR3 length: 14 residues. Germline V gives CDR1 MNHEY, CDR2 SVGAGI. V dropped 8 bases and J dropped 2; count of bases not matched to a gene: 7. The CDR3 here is CASHQRGLQETQYF. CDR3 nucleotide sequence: TGTGCCAGCCACCAGCGGGGGCTTCAAGAGACCCAGTACTTC.

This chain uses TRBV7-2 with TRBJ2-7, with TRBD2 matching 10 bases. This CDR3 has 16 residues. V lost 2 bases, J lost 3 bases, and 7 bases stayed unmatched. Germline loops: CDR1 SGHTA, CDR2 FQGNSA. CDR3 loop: CASSLLASGSGYEQYF. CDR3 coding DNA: TGTGCCAGCAGCTTACTGGCTAGCGGGAGTGGCTACGAGCAGTACTTC.

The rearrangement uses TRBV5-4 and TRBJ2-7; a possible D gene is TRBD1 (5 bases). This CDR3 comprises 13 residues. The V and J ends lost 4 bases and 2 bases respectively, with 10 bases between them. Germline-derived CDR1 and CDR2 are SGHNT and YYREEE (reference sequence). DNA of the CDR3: TGTGCCAGCAGCCCAGGGTTAGCCTACGAGCAGTACTTC. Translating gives CASSPGLAYEQYF.

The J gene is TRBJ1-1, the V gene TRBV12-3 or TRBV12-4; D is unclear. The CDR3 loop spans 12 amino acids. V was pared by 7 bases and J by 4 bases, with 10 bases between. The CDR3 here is CASIIHSTEAFF. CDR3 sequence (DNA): TGTGCCAGCATTATACACAGCACTGAAGCTTTCTTT.

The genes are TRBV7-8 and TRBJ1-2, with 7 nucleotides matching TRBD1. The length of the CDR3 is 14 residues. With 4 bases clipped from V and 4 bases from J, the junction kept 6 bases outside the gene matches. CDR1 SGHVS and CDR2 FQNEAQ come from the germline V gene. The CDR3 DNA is TGTGCCAGCAGCTCATCAGGGGGTGTCTATGGCTACACCTTC. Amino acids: CASSSSGGVYGYTF. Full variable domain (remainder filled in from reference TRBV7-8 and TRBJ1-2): GAGVSQSPRYKVAKRGQDVALRCDPISGHVSLFWYQQALGQGPEFLTYFQNEAQLDKSGLPSDRFFAERPEGSVSTLKIQRTQQEDSAVYLCASSSSGGVYGYTFGSGTRLTVV.

The CDR3 DNA is TGTGCCAGCAGACAACAAAGGGGAGGGAGCTATGGCTACACCTTC. As protein: CASRQQRGGSYGYTF. The J gene is TRBJ1-2, the V gene TRBV28; weak D call: TRBD1 (5 bases). Germline CDR1 is MDHEN and CDR2 is SYDVKM. The CDR3 runs 15 residues. V was pared by 6 bases and J by 4 bases, with 18 bases between.

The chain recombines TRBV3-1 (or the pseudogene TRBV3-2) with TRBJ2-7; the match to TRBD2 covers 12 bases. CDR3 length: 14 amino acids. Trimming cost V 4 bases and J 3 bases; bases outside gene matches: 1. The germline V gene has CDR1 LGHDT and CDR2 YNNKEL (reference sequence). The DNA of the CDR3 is TGTGCCAGCAGCCGACTAGCGGGAGACTACGAGCAGTACTTC. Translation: CASSRLAGDYEQYF.

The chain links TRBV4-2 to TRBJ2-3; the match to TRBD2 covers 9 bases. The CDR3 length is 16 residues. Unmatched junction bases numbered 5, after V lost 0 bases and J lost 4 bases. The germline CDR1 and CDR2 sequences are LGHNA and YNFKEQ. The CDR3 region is CASSQEVAGGADTQYF. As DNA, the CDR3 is TGTGCCAGCAGCCAAGAGGTTGCGGGGGGGGCAGATACGCAGTATTTT.

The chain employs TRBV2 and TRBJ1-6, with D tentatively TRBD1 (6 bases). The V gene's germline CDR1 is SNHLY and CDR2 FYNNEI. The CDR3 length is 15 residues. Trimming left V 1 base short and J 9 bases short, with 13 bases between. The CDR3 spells CASSEGAGASSPLHF. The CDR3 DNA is TGTGCCAGCAGTGAAGGGGCAGGGGCCAGTTCACCCCTCCACTTT.

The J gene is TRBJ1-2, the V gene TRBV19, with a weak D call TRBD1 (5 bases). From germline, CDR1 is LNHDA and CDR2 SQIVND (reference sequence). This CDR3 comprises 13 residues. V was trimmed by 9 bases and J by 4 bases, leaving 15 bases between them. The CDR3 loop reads CASRDRGGYGYTF. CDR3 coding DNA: TGTGCCAGCCGGGACCGGGGGGGCTATGGCTACACCTTC.